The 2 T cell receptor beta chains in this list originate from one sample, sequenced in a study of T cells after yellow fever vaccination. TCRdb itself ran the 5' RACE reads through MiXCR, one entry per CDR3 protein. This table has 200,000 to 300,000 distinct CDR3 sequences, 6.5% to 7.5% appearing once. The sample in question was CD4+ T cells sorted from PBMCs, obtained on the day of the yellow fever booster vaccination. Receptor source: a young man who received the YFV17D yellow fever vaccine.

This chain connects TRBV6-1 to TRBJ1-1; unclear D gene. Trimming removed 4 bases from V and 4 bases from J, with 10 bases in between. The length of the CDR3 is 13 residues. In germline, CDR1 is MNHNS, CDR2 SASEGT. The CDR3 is CASSAARFTEAFF. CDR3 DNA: TGTGCCAGCAGTGCCGCCAGGTTCACTGAAGCTTTCTTT.

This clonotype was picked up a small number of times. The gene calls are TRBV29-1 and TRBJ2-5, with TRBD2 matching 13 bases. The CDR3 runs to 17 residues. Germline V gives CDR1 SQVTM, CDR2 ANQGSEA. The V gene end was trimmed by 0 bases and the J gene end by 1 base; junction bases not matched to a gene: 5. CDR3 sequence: CSVEDGLAGDLQETQYF. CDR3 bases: TGCAGCGTTGAAGACGGACTAGCGGGAGACCTCCAAGAGACCCAGTACTTC. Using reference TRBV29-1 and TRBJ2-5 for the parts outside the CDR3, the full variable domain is SAVISQKPSRDICQRGTSLTIQCQVDSQVTMMFWYRQQPGQSLTLIATANQGSEATYESGFVIDKFPISRPNLTFSTLTVSNMSPEDSSIYLCSVEDGLAGDLQETQYFGPGTRLLVL.